One sample yielded the 18 T cell receptor beta chains listed below, sequenced in a study of blood T cell repertoires in COVID-19. The method was immunoSEQ multiplex PCR; TCRdb's version includes in-frame clones alone and lacks a portion of them. In the table there are approximately 180,000 clones, approximately 85% of which are singletons. The sequencing input was peripheral blood. The receptors originated from a woman of 80 years or more with acute or convalescent COVID-19.

The chain recombines TRBV7-2 with TRBJ2-7; TRBD2 might be the D (5 bases). Germline CDR1 SGHTA, CDR2 FQGNSA. The CDR3 is made up of 14 amino acids. V lost 4 bases and J lost 7, with 17 bases in between. In DNA form, the CDR3 reads TGTGCCAGCAGCTCACTAGGGAACCGAGGGGAGCAGTACTTC. It is translated as CASSSLGNRGEQYF.

V and J are TRBV24-1 and TRBJ1-2, with 7 positions matching TRBD1. V was clipped by 5 bases and J by 5 bases; unmatched bases: 10. This CDR3 has 15 amino acids. Germline CDR1 and CDR2: KGHDR and SFDVKD. Here the CDR3 DNA reads TGTGCCACCAGTGTGGGGGACAGCTCCGCATATGGCTACACCTTC. It yields the protein CATSVGDSSAYGYTF.

The chain is built from TRBV7-2 and TRBJ2-7; possibly TRBD1 for D (6 bases). Germline CDR1 reads SGHTA; CDR2 reads FQGNSA. This CDR3 contains 14 residues. Trimming pared 4 bases from V and 6 bases from J, leaving 16 bases between. DNA for the CDR3: TGTGCCAGCAGCTCTCAGAGCAGGGGTACCGAGCAGTACTTC. Its translation: CASSSQSRGTEQYF.

The rearrangement uses TRBV6-6 and TRBJ2-7; 9 positions match TRBD1. The ends lost 3 bases at V and 6 bases at J; junction bases unmatched: 9. The germline CDR1 and CDR2 sequences are MNHNY and SVGAGI (reference sequence). The length of the CDR3 is 15 residues. The CDR3 DNA follows: TGTGCCAGCAGTTATTCGGGTAGGACAGGGGCCGAGCAGTACTTC. Amino acid sequence: CASSYSGRTGAEQYF.

The chain carries TRBV30 and TRBJ1-2, with D hard to call. V shed 3 bases and J shed 4 bases, with 12 bases lying between them. CDR1 is GTSNPN, CDR2 SVGIG, per germline (reference sequence). CDR3 length: 13 residues. The CDR3 coding sequence is TGTGCCTGGAGCCGGAGCCTACCCTATGGCTACACCTTC. Translated, it gives CAWSRSLPYGYTF.

V is TRBV9 and J is TRBJ2-2, with 9 bases aligning to TRBD2. Germline CDR1 and CDR2: SGDLS and YYNGEE. There are 16 residues in the CDR3. The V and J ends lost 0 bases and 4 bases, in that order; junction bases with no gene match: 4. The CDR3 DNA reads as TGTGCCAGCAGCGTAGGGGGGACTAGCTTCACCGGGGAGCTGTTTTTT. Translated, it gives CASSVGGTSFTGELFF.

The J gene is TRBJ1-1, the V gene TRBV19; no definite D call. V lost 3 bases to trimming and J lost 6 bases, with 14 bases between them. The CDR3 sequence is 14 residues long. The germline V gene encodes CDR1 LNHDA and CDR2 SQIVND (reference sequence). The DNA of the CDR3 is TGTGCCAGTAGTATCTACCAGACTAACCCTGAAGCTTTCTTT. This gives the protein CASSIYQTNPEAFF.

V usage is TRBV19 and J usage is TRBJ1-2; D is perhaps TRBD1 (6 bases). Per the germline V gene, CDR1 is LNHDA and CDR2 is SQIVND (reference sequence). This CDR3 has 13 residues. Between the trimmed V and J ends, which lost 6 bases and 1 base, there was a span of 9 bases. In DNA form, the CDR3 reads TGTGCCAGTAGCTTGGACAGTAACTATGGCTACACCTTC. It codes for CASSLDSNYGYTF.

The genes are TRBV5-6 and TRBJ1-5, with TRBD1 as a possible D gene (6 bases). Germline CDR1 SGHDT, CDR2 YYEEEE. Trimming removed 0 bases at V and 1 base at J, with 8 bases between. The CDR3 extends over 15 amino acids. The CDR3 loop is CASSLGGPSNQPQHF. CDR3 coding DNA: TGTGCCAGCAGCTTGGGGGGGCCGAGCAATCAGCCCCAGCATTTT.

This chain joins TRBV27 and TRBJ1-1; TRBD1 matches 8 bases. J was trimmed by 1 base and V by 6 bases; bases with no gene match: 4. The germline gives CDR1 MNHEY, CDR2 SMNVEV (reference sequence). This CDR3 has 14 amino acids. The CDR3 DNA reads as TGTGCCAGCAGAATGGACAGGGCGAACACTGAAGCTTTCTTT. Its protein product is CASRMDRANTEAFF.

The CDR3 reads CASSKEGQGGSYEQYF. Written as DNA, the CDR3 is TGTGCCAGCAGCAAAGAGGGGCAGGGTGGATCCTACGAGCAGTACTTC. J is TRBJ2-7 and V is TRBV21-1; TRBD1, as called in the table, went unchecked against the DNA. TRBV21-1 constitutes a pseudogene. CDR3 size: 16 residues.

This sequence joins TRBV7-8 and TRBJ1-2; 10 bases map to TRBD1. Germline V CDR1 and CDR2: SGHVS, FQNEAQ. V shed 3 bases and J 5 bases; nucleotides not matched to a gene: 3. The CDR3 is 14 amino acids. The CDR3 coding sequence is TGTGCCAGCAGCTTCAGGACAGGGGGTTATGGCTACACCTTC. This codes for CASSFRTGGYGYTF.

In DNA, the CDR3 is TGTGCCAGCAGCCCACCCAGGGGCGGCTACACCTTC. This codes for CASSPPRGGYTF. The J gene is TRBJ1-2, the V gene TRBV12-3 or TRBV12-4, with D tentatively TRBD1 (6 bases). V lost 6 bases and J lost 8, with 13 bases in between. CDR3 length equals 12 residues.

V gene TRBV2 combines with J gene TRBJ1-2; D is undetermined. Per germline, CDR1 SNHLY and CDR2 FYNNEI. The CDR3 is 14 residues long. V was pared by 4 bases and J by 3 bases, with 12 bases between. As DNA, the CDR3 is TGTGCCAGCAGTGGTGGTGGGGAGCACTATGGCTACACCTTC. Its translation is CASSGGGEHYGYTF.

The chain employs TRBV5-6 and TRBJ2-7; weak D call: TRBD1 (5 bases). V was clipped by 7 bases and J by 4 bases, with 15 bases between them. The CDR3 covers 13 residues. The germline gives CDR1 SGHDT, CDR2 YYEEEE. This CDR3 is CASYLAGQYEQYF. The CDR3 DNA reads as TGTGCCAGCTACTTGGCAGGGCAGTACGAGCAGTACTTC.

The chain employs TRBV9 and TRBJ2-7, with D maybe TRBD1 (6 bases). The CDR3 has 15 amino acids. Germline values: CDR1 SGDLS, CDR2 YYNGEE. V was clipped by 3 bases and J by 0 bases, with 13 bases between them. This CDR3 reads CASSAQDSHSYEQYF. Here the CDR3 DNA reads TGTGCCAGCAGCGCCCAGGACAGTCACTCCTACGAGCAGTACTTC. Variable domain in full (rest from reference TRBV9 and TRBJ2-7): DSGVTQTPKHLITATGQRVTLRCSPRSGDLSVYWYQQSLDQGLQFLIQYYNGEERAKGNILERFSAQQFPDLHSELNLSSLELGDSALYFCASSAQDSHSYEQYFGPGTRLTVT.

V gene TRBV7-9 combines with J gene TRBJ1-2; D unclear. V lost 5 bases, J lost 0 bases, and 10 bases lay in between. Germline CDR1 and CDR2: SEHNR and FQNEAQ (reference sequence). This CDR3 has 14 residues. This chain's CDR3 is CASSQEVTNYGYTF. Written as DNA, the CDR3 is TGTGCCAGCAGCCAAGAGGTGACTAACTATGGCTACACCTTC. Full variable domain (rest looked up from reference TRBV7-9 and TRBJ1-2): DTGVSQNPRHKITKRGQNVTFRCDPISEHNRLYWYRQTLGQGPEFLTYFQNEAQLEKSRLLSDRFSAERPKGSFSTLEIQRTEQGDSAMYLCASSQEVTNYGYTFGSGTRLTVV.

This clone came up a few times. V usage is TRBV9 and J usage is TRBJ2-2; the D is unclear. Germline assignment: CDR1 SGDLS and CDR2 YYNGEE. Trimming took 4 bases from V and 2 from J, leaving 9 bases between them. This CDR3 is 14 amino acids long. This CDR3 reads CASSFEINTGELFF. The CDR3 nucleotides read TGTGCCAGCAGCTTCGAGATTAACACCGGGGAGCTGTTTTTT.